A selection of T cell receptor beta chains follows, all from one sample in a study of cytotoxic CD8 clonotypes in ibrutinib-treated CLL. Sequencing used immunoSEQ multiplex PCR; TCRdb keeps in-frame clones, though not all of them. The table has 40,000 or so clones, roughly two thirds seen once. The sample here was PBMCs, taken after 12 months of ibrutinib treatment. The receptor set was obtained from a human donor with chronic lymphocytic leukemia. Both conserved end residues are part of each CDR3. The listing skips clone size in some rows; elsewhere it reads once, few, many or a size class.

CASLKGNTGELFF | - | TRBV27
CATGQGSTDTQYF | few | TRBV6-4
CASSPIQPGQGGPGQETQYF | once | TRBV18
CASSFSPYNEQFF | - | TRBV19
CASSLAGPDTQYF | few | TRBV5-4
CASSQGTGQQYF | - | TRBV14
CASSRDSQLNNNEQFF | - | TRBV10-1
CASSLAGELFF | few | TRBV5-5
CASSIDIRTSGRYNEQFF | - | TRBV19
CASSQMGQGNTEAFF | - | TRBV14
CASTMRTGGPRGTEAFF | - | TRBV19
CASRSGTGDLYGYTF | - | TRBV19
CASSLRNYGYTF | - | TRBV6-1
CASSQQGGAPRETQYF | once | TRBV14